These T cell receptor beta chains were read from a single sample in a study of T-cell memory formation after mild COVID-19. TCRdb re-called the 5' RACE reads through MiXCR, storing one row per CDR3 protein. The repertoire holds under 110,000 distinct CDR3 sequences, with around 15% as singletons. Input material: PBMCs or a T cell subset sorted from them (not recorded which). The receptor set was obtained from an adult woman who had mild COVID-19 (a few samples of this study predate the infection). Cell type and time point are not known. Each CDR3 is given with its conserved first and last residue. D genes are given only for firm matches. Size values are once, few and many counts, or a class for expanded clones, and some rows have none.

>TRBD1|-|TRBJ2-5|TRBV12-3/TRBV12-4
CASSLGQGAQETQYF
TGTGCCAGCAGTTTAGGTCAGGGGGCGCAAGAGACCCAGTACTTC
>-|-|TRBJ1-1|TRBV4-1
CASSPTQGYTEAFF
TGCGCCAGCAGCCCCACCCAGGGTTACACTGAAGCTTTCTTT
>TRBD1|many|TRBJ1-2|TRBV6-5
CASRGQGLHYGYTF
TGTGCCAGCAGGGGACAGGGGTTACACTATGGCTACACCTTC
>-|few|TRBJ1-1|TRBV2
CASSLSRANNEAFF
TGTGCCAGCAGCCTCAGCAGAGCTAACAATGAAGCTTTCTTT
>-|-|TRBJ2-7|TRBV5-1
CASSLDPGQPYEQYF
TGCGCCAGCAGCTTGGATCCGGGTCAGCCTTACGAGCAGTACTTC
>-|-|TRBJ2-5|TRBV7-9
CASSRKLGPQETQYF
TGTGCCAGCAGCCGAAAACTCGGACCGCAAGAGACCCAGTACTTC
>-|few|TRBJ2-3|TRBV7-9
CASSRRASTDTQYF
TGTGCCAGCAGCCGCCGGGCTAGCACAGATACGCAGTATTTT
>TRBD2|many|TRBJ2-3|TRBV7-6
CASSSSGGRDADTQYF
TGTGCCAGCAGCTCCTCGGGCGGGAGGGATGCAGATACGCAGTATTTT
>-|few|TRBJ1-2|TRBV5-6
CASSLGQLYTF
TGTGCCAGCAGCTTGGGACAGCTGTACACCTTC
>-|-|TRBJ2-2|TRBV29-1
CSVVVADTGELFF
TGCAGCGTTGTGGTAGCGGACACCGGGGAGCTGTTTTTT
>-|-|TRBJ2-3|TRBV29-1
CSVVEGILATQYF
TGCAGCGTTGTGGAAGGTATTTTGGCTACGCAGTATTTT
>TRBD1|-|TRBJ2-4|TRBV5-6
CASSLDREIPKNIQYF
TGTGCCAGCAGCCTCGACAGGGAAATTCCCAAAAACATTCAGTACTTC
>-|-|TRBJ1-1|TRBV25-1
CASSSLDTEAFF
TGTGCCAGCAGTTCGTTGGACACTGAAGCTTTCTTT
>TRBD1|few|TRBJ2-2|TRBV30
CAWRETGFVPGELFF
TGTGCCTGGAGAGAGACAGGGTTCGTCCCCGGGGAGCTGTTTTTT
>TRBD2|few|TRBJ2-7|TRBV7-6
CASSSGLAGKGVYEQYF
TGTGCCAGCAGCTCGGGACTAGCGGGAAAGGGTGTGTACGAGCAGTACTTC
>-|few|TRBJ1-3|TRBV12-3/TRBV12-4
CASSSVPGGNTIYF
TGTGCCAGCAGTTCAGTACCTGGTGGAAACACCATATATTTT
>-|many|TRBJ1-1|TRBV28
CASSYTGRNTEAFF
TGTGCCAGCAGTTATACGGGAAGGAACACTGAAGCTTTCTTT
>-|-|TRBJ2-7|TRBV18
CASSPYDSAYEQYF
TGTGCCAGCTCACCCTACGACAGTGCCTACGAGCAGTACTTC
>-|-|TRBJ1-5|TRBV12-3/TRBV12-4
CASSPDSFNQPQHF
TGTGCCAGCAGCCCGGACAGCTTCAATCAGCCCCAGCATTTT
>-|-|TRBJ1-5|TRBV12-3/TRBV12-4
CASRDGRINQPQHF
TGTGCCAGCAGGGACGGCAGGATCAATCAGCCCCAGCATTTT
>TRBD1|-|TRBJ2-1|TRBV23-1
CASSQSWARQGANINEHFF
TGCGCCAGCAGTCAATCGTGGGCCAGACAGGGGGCCAATATCAATGAGCATTTCTTC
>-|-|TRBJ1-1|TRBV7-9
CASSVGVTEAFF
TGTGCCAGCAGCGTGGGAGTAACTGAAGCTTTCTTT
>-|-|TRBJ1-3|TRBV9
CASSEDLGGGNTIYF
TGTGCCAGCAGCGAGGACCTTGGGGGAGGAAACACCATATATTTT
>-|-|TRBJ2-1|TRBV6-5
CASSSPPAQQFF
TGTGCCAGCAGTTCCCCACCTGCCCAGCAGTTCTTC
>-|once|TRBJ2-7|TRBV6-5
CASSYGSWAEDYEQYF
TGTGCCAGCAGTTATGGGAGTTGGGCAGAAGACTACGAGCAGTACTTC
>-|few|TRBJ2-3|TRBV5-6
CASSPRLIDTQYF
TGTGCCAGCAGCCCCAGACTTATAGATACGCAGTATTTT
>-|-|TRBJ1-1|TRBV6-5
CASSYGGDTEAFF
TGTGCCAGCAGTTACGGTGGGGATACTGAAGCTTTCTTT
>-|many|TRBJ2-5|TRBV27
CASSLQGSLETQYF
TGTGCCAGCAGTCTACAGGGATCGTTGGAGACCCAGTACTTC
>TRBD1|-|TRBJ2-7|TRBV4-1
CASSQATGSAYEQYF
TGCGCCAGCAGCCAAGCGACAGGGTCTGCCTACGAGCAGTACTTC
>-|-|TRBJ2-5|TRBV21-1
CASSKVATMEPQETQYF
TGTGCCAGCAGCAAAGTTGCGACTATGGAACCCCAAGAGACCCAGTACTTC
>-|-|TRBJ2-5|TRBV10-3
CAIRVDGETQYF
TGTGCCATTCGGGTAGACGGGGAGACCCAGTACTTC
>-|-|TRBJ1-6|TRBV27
CASTRGQTYNSPLHF
TGTGCCAGCACCCGGGGGCAGACATATAATTCACCCCTCCACTTT
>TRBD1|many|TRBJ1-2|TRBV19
CASSIVSGTGDGYTF
TGTGCCAGTAGTATAGTTTCTGGGACAGGGGATGGCTACACCTTC
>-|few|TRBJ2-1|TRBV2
CASSEGGEAYNEQFF
TGTGCCAGCAGTGAAGGGGGGGAGGCCTACAATGAGCAGTTCTTC
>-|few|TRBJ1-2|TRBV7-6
CASSLTNSAGAHYGYTF
TGTGCCAGCAGCTTAACAAACTCCGCAGGGGCTCACTATGGCTACACCTTC
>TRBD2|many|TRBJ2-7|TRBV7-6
CASSFDREGRSSYEQYF
TGTGCCAGCAGCTTCGATCGGGAGGGCCGAAGCTCCTACGAGCAGTACTTC
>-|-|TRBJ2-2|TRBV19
CASSIPWTENTGELFF
TGTGCCAGTAGTATACCCTGGACAGAGAACACCGGGGAGCTGTTTTTT
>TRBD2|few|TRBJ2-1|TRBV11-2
CASSQTYLAGGPPGYNEQFF
TGTGCCAGCAGCCAAACCTATCTCGCGGGAGGGCCGCCGGGGTACAATGAGCAGTTCTTC
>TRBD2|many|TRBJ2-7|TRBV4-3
CASSQDGGSSYEQYF
TGCGCCAGCAGCCAAGACGGCGGGAGTTCCTACGAGCAGTACTTC
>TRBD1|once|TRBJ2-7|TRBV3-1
CASSQTGTGKYEQYF
TGTGCCAGCAGCCAAACGGGGACAGGGAAATACGAGCAGTACTTC
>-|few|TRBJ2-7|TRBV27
CASSIRATYEQYF
TGTGCCAGCAGTATAAGGGCGACCTACGAGCAGTACTTC
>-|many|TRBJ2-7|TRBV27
CATLPAQGSYEQYF
TGTGCCACCCTACCAGCGCAGGGGTCATACGAGCAGTACTTC
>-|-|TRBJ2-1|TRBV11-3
CASRGDLYNEQFF
TGTGCCAGCAGGGGGGACTTATACAATGAGCAGTTCTTC
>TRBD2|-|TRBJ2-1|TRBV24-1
CATSDTGTSGIYEQFF
TGTGCCACCAGTGACACCGGGACTAGCGGGATCTATGAGCAGTTCTTC
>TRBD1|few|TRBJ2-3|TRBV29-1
CSLVGQGTDTQYF
TGCAGCCTAGTAGGACAGGGCACAGATACGCAGTATTTT
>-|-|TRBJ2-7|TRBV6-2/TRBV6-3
CASTQRPGTLDYEQYF
TGTGCCAGCACCCAAAGGCCAGGGACTCTCGACTACGAGCAGTACTTC